Detailed here is one TCR beta chain. The antigen is not known. This sample was included in a study of spatial heterogeneity in lung cancer. Study results and limitations: TCRs found ubiquitously expanded in tumor appeared in blood more at resection than at follow-up.

The time point: sample taken at primary tumor resection. From tumor, nontumor lung or frozen PBMC, whole RNA was taken unsorted for sequencing. Each molecule of TCR cDNA was tagged with one unique molecular identifier. TCRdb re-analysed the 5' RACE reads in MiXCR, keeping a single row per CDR3 protein. The data contain 60,000 to 90,000 distinct CDR3 sequences, 10% to 15% of them seen just once; the ten biggest clones take up approximately 7%. Trimming removed 0 bases at V and 1 base at J, with 10 bases between. Germline V CDR1 and CDR2: LGHNA, YNFKEQ. The CDR3 has 16 amino acids. The TCR originated in a male donor with early-stage non-small cell lung cancer. Sample: PBMCs, taken at surgery. This sequence joins TRBV4-2 and TRBJ1-5, with a possible D match to TRBD1 (5 bases). The CDR3 nucleotides read TGTGCCAGCAGCCAAGAGGAGCGGGGGAGCAATCAGCCCCAGCATTTT. Translated: CASSQEERGSNQPQHF.